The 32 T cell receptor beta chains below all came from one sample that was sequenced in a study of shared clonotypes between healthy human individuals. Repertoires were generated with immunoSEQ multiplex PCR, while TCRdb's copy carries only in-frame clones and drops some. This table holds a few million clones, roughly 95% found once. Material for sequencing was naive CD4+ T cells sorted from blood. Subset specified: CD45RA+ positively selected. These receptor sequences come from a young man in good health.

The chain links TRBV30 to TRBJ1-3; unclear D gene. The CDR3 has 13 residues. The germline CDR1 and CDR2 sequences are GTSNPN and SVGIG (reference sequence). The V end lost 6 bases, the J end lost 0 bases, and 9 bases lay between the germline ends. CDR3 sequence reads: CACSGHSGNTIYF. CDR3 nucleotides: TGTGCCTGTTCCGGCCACTCTGGAAACACCATATATTTT.

The CDR3 DNA follows: TGTGCCAGCAGTGATTTGGGAGGGGCGCGAGATGAAAAACTGTTTTTT. It is translated as CASSDLGGARDEKLFF. The rearrangement uses TRBV25-1 and TRBJ1-4; perhaps TRBD1 as D (5 bases). The CDR3 totals 16 residues. In germline, CDR1 is MGHDK, CDR2 SYGVNS. V dropped 3 bases and J dropped 6 bases, with 17 bases sitting between them.

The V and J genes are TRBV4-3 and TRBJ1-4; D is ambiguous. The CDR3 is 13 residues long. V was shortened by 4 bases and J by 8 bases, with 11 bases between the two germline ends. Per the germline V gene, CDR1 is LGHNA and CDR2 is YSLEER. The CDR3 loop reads CASSRNRGEKLFF. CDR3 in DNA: TGCGCCAGCAGCCGGAACCGGGGAGAAAAACTGTTTTTT.

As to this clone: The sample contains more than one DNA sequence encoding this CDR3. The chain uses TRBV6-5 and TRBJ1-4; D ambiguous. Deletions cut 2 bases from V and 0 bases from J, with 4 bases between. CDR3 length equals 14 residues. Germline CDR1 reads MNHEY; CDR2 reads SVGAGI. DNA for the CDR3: TGTGCCAGCAGTTACACCGCAACTAATGAAAAACTGTTTTTT. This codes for CASSYTATNEKLFF.

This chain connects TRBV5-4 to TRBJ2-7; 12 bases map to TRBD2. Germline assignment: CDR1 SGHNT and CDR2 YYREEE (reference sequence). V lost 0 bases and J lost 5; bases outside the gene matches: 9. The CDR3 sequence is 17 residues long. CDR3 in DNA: TGTGCCAGCAGCTTGGCCCCGACTAGCGGGAGCTTCAACGAGCAGTACTTC. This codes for CASSLAPTSGSFNEQYF.

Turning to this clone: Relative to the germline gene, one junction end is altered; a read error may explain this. The CDR3 sequence is CASSPGGTQYF. The CDR3 nucleotides are TGTGCTAGCAGCCCTGGCGGGACCCAGTACTTC. The chain combines TRBV7-7 with TRBJ2-5; D gene uncertain. The germline V gene encodes CDR1 SSHAT and CDR2 FNYEAQ (reference sequence). There are 11 residues in the CDR3.

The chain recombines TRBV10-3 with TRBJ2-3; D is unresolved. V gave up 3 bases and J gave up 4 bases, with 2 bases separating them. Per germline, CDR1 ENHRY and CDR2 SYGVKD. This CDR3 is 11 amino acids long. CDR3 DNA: TGTGCCATCAGTGAACCAGATACGCAGTATTTT. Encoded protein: CAISEPDTQYF.

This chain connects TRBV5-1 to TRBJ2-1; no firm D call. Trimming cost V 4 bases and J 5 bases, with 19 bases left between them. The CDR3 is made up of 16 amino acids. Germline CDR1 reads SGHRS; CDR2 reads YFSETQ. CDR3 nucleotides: TGCGCCAGCAGCCCGCACCACGCCACCCCTGACAATGAGCAGTTCTTC. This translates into CASSPHHATPDNEQFF.

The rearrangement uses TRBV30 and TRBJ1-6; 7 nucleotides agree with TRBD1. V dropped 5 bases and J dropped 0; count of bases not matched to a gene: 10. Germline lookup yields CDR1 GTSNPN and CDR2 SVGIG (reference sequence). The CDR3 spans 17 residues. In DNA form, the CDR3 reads TGTGCCTGGCGACCCACAGGGGTGAGCTCCTATAATTCACCCCTCCACTTT. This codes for CAWRPTGVSSYNSPLHF.

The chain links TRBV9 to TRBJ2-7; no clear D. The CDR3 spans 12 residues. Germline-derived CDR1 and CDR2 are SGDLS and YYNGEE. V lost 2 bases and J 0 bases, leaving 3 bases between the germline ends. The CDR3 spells CASSVNSYEQYF. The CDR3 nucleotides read TGTGCCAGCAGCGTGAACTCCTACGAGCAGTACTTC.

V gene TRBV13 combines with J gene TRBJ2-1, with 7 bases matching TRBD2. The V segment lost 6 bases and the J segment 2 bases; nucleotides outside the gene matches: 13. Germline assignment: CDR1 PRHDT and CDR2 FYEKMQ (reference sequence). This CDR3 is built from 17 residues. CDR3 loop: CASSFTSSGITYNEQFF. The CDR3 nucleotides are TGTGCCAGCAGTTTCACCTCAAGCGGGATCACCTACAATGAGCAGTTCTTC. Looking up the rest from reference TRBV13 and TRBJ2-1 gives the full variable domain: AAGVIQSPRHLIKEKRETATLKCYPIPRHDTVYWYQQGPGQDPQFLISFYEKMQSDKGSIPDRFSAQQFSDYHSELNMSSLELGDSALYFCASSFTSSGITYNEQFFGPGTRLTVL.

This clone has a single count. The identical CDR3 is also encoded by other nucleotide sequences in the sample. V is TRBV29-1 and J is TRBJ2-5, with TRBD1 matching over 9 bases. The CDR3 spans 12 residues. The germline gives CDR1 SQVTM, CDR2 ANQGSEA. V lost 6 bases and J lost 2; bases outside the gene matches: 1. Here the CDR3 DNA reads TGCAGCGTCGGGACAGGGCAAGAGACCCAGTACTTC. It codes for CSVGTGQETQYF. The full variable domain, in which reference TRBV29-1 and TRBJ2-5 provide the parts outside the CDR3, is SAVISQKPSRDICQRGTSLTIQCQVDSQVTMMFWYRQQPGQSLTLIATANQGSEATYESGFVIDKFPISRPNLTFSTLTVSNMSPEDSSIYLCSVGTGQETQYFGPGTRLLVL.

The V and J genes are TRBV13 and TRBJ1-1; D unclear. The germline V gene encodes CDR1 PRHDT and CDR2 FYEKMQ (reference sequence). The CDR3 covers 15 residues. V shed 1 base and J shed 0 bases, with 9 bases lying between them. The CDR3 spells CASSLDVVLNTEAFF. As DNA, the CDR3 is TGTGCCAGCAGCTTAGATGTCGTCCTGAACACTGAAGCTTTCTTT.

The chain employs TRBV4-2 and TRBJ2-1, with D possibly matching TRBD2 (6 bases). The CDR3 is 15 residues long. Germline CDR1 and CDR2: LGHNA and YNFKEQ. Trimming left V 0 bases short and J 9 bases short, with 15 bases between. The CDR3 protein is CASSQDRLALGEQFF. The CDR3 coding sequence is TGTGCCAGCAGCCAAGATCGGCTAGCGCTCGGTGAGCAGTTCTTC.

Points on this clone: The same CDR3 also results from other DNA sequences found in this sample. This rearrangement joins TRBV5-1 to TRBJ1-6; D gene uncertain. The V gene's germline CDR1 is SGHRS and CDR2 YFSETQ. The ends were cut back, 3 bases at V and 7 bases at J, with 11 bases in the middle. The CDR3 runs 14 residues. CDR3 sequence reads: CASSSQEPNSPLHF. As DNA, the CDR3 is TGCGCCAGCAGCTCACAAGAGCCCAATTCACCCCTCCACTTT. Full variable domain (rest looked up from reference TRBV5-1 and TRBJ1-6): KAGVTQTPRYLIKTRGQQVTLSCSPISGHRSVSWYQQTPGQGLQFLFEYFSETQRNKGNFPGRFSGRQFSNSRSEMNVSTLELGDSALYLCASSSQEPNSPLHFGNGTRLTVT.

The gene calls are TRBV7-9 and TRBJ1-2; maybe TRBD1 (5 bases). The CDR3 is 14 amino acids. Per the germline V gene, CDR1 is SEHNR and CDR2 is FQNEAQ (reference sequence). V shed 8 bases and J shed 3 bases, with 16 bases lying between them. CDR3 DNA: TGTGCCAGCTCCCGGGACGGATTTTACTATGGCTACACCTTC. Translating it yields CASSRDGFYYGYTF.

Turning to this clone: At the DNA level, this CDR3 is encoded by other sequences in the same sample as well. Written as DNA, the CDR3 is TGTGCCAGCAGCGGGGGTCTTCAAGAGACCCAGTACTTC. Encoded protein: CASSGGLQETQYF. This chain joins TRBV2 and TRBJ2-5; D perhaps matches TRBD2 (6 bases). The CDR3 covers 13 residues. CDR1 and CDR2 from the germline V gene are SNHLY and FYNNEI. Trimming took 6 bases from V and 2 from J, leaving 10 bases between them.

This chain's CDR3 is CASSQTGGDYEQYF. CDR3 bases: TGTGCCAGCTCACAAACAGGGGGTGACTACGAGCAGTACTTC. The genes are TRBV18 and TRBJ2-7; 8 nucleotides match TRBD1. Trimming at V came to 4 bases and at J to 3 bases, leaving 5 bases not matched to a gene. Germline V CDR1 and CDR2: KGHSH, LQKENI. CDR3 length equals 14 residues.

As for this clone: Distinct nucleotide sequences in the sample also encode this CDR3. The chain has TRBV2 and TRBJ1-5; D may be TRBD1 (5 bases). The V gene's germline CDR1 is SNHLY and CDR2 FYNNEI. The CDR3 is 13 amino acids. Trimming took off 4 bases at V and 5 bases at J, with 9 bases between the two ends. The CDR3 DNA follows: TGTGCCAGCAGTGGGACGGGGGATCAGCCCCAGCATTTT. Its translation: CASSGTGDQPQHF. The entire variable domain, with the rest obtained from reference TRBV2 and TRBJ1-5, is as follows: EPEVTQTPSHQVTQMGQEVILRCVPISNHLYFYWYRQILGQKVEFLVSFYNNEISEKSEIFDDQFSVERPDGSNFTLKIRSTKLEDSAMYFCASSGTGDQPQHFGDGTRLSIL.

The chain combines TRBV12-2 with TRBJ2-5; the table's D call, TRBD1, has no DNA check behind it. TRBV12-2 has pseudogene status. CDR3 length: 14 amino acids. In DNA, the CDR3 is TGTGCAAGTCGCTCCATGAGGGGGCCAGAGACCCAGTACTTC. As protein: CASRSMRGPETQYF.

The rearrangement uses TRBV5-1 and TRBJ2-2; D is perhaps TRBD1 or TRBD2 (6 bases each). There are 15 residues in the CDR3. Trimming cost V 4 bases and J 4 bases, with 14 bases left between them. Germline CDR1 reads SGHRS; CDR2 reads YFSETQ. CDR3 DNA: TGCGCCAGCAGCCCGGGGGCAGAAACCACCGGGGAGCTGTTTTTT. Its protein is CASSPGAETTGELFF.

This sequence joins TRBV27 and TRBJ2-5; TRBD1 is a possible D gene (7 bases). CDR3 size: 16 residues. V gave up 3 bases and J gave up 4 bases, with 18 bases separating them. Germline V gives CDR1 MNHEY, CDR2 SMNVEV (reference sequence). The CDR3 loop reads CASSFSRRGARETQYF. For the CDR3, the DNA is TGTGCCAGCAGTTTCTCTCGCAGGGGGGCCAGAGAGACCCAGTACTTC.

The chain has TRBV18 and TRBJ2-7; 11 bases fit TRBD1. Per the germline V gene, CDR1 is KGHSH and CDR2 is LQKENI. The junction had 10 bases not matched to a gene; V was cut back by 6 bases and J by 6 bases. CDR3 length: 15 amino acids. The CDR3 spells CASSTGTGGISEQYF. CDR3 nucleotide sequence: TGTGCCAGCTCCACTGGGACAGGGGGGATAAGCGAGCAGTACTTC.

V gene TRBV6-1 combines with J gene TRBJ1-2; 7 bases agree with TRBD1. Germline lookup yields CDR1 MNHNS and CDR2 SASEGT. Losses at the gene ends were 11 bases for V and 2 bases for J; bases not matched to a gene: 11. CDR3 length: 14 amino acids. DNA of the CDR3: TGTGCCGTTCAAAGACAGGGCACAAACTATGGCTACACCTTC. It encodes CAVQRQGTNYGYTF.

The CDR3 loop reads CASNPGQKIYNEQFF. The CDR3 bases are TGTGCCAGCAACCCGGGACAGAAGATTTACAATGAGCAGTTCTTC. V gene TRBV2 combines with J gene TRBJ2-1, with 7 bases identical to TRBD1. Germline CDR1 SNHLY, CDR2 FYNNEI. This CDR3 is 15 amino acids long. Trimming took 7 bases from V and 4 from J; bases not matched to a gene: 10.

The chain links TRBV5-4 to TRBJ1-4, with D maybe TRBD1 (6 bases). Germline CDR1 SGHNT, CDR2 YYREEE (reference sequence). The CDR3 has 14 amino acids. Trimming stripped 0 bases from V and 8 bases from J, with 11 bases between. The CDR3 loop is CASSLAGVGEKLFF. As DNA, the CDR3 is TGTGCCAGCAGCTTGGCAGGGGTAGGGGAAAAACTGTTTTTT.

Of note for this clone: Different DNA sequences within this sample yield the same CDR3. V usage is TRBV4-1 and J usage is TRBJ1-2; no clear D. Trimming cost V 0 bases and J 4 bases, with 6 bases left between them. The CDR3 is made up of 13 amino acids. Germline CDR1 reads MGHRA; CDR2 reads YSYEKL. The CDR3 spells CASSQDQTYGYTF. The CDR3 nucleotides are TGCGCCAGCAGCCAAGACCAGACCTATGGCTACACCTTC.

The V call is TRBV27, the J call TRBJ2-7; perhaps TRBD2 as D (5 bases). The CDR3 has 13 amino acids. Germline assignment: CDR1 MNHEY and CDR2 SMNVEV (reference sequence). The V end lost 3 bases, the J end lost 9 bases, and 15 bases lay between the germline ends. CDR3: CASSFSEARWQYF. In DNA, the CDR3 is TGTGCCAGCAGTTTTTCGGAGGCGCGGTGGCAGTACTTC.

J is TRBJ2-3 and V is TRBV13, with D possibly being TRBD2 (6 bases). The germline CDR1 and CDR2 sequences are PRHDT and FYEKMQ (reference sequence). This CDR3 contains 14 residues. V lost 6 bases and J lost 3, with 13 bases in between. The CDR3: CASRSAAGTDTQYF. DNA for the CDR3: TGTGCCAGCAGATCCGCTGCGGGGACAGATACGCAGTATTTT.

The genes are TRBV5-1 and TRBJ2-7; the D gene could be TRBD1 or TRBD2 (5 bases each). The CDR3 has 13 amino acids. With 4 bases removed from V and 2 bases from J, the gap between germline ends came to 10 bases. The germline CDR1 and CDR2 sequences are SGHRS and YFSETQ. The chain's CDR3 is CASSGRDPYEQYF. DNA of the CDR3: TGCGCCAGCAGCGGCCGGGACCCCTACGAGCAGTACTTC.

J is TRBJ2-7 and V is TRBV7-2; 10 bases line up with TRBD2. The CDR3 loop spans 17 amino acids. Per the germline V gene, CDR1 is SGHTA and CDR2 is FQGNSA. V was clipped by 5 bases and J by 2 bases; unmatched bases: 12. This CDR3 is CASSDQAGGFTAYEQYF. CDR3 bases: TGTGCCAGCAGCGACCAAGCGGGAGGGTTTACCGCCTACGAGCAGTACTTC. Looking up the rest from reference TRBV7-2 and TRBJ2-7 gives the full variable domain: GAGVSQSPSNKVTEKGKDVELRCDPISGHTALYWYRQSLGQGLEFLIYFQGNSAPDKSGLPSDRFSAERTGGSVSTLTIQRTQQEDSAVYLCASSDQAGGFTAYEQYFGPGTRLTVT.

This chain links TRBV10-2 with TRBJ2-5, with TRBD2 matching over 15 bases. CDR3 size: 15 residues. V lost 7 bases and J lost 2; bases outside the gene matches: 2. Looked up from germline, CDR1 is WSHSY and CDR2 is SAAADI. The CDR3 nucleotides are TGCGCCAGCACTGGACTAGCGGGGGGGCAAGAGACCCAGTACTTC. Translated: CASTGLAGGQETQYF.